This record concerns one T cell receptor beta chain sequence. The data were taken from a study of blood T cell repertoires in COVID-19. Only in-frame clones appear in the TCRdb table, and some are missing; sequencing was by immunoSEQ multiplex PCR. This repertoire shows about 180,000 clones, roughly 84% found once; its top ten account for 1.5%. Germline lookup yields CDR1 SNHLY and CDR2 FYNNEI. Trimming took 8 bases from V and 5 from J; bases not matched to a gene: 14. CDR3 length: 15 amino acids. This chain connects TRBV2 to TRBJ2-5; 7 bases align to TRBD1. The source is a human donor in a cohort sampled during active COVID-19. Sequenced input: peripheral blood. The CDR3 spells CASGQGGTPGETQYF. In DNA form, the CDR3 reads TGTGCCAGCGGCCAAGGGGGCACTCCTGGGGAGACCCAGTACTTC.